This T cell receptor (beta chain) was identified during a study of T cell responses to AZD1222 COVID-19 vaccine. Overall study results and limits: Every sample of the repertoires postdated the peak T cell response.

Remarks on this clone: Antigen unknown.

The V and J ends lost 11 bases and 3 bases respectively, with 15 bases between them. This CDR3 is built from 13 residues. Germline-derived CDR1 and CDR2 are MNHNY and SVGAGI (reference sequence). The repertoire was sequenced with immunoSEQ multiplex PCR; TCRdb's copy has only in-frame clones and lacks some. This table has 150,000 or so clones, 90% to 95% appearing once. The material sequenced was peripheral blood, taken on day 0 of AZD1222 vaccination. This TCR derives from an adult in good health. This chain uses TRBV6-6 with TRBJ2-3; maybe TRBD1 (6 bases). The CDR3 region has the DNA TGTGCCGGACGGGACACTTTGACAGATACGCAGTATTTT. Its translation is CAGRDTLTDTQYF.